This T cell receptor beta chain was profiled in a study of blood T cell repertoires in COVID-19. In the study overall: The samples span acute and convalescent COVID-19 from the United States, Italy and Spain. The cDNA or gDNA used as material had been derived from T cells, B-cell-depleted T cells, or PBMCs.

Under the authors' procedure: Quantification of nucleated cells was approximated via reference gene primer amplification. The repertoire was sequenced with immunoSEQ multiplex PCR; TCRdb's copy has only in-frame clones and lacks some. That table furnishes V, J and clone size, whereas the DNA furnished D and trimming. Of about 57,000 clones listed, around 76% are singletons. This CDR3 comprises 12 residues. The germline V gene encodes CDR1 LNHDA and CDR2 SQIVND (reference sequence). V lost 9 bases, J lost 8 bases, and 7 bases stayed unmatched. The chain links TRBV19 to TRBJ1-1, with 9 bases lining up with TRBD1. This sequence originates from a woman in her sixties with acute or convalescent COVID-19. Sequencing input: peripheral blood. The CDR3 here is CASRGTGREAFF. The CDR3 bases are TGTGCCAGCCGCGGGACAGGGAGGGAAGCTTTCTTT.